This T cell receptor (beta chain) was identified in a study of resident and recirculating memory T cells in vitiligo. Turning to this clone: Its antigen remains unidentified. In the same sample, other DNA sequences code for this CDR3.

Study-level findings and limits: No unique dominant TCR clone was found in vitiligo lesions.

Sequencing was performed with immunoSEQ multiplex PCR; in TCRdb, only in-frame clones are kept and a portion is missing. This sample carries 70,000 to 75,000 clones, approximately 93% of them seen once, and the ten largest clones take over 4.5%. No change in lesions over the prior 6 months defined stable disease. Stable patients also lacked confetti depigmentation, a sign of active vitiligo. V lost 3 bases and J lost 4, with 7 bases in between. Germline V gene data show CDR1 as MNHEY and CDR2 as SMNVEV (reference sequence). This CDR3 is built from 13 residues. This chain connects TRBV27 to TRBJ2-1, with unresolved D. The clonotype was recovered from a male donor with vitiligo. The sequenced sample consisted of blood. CDR3 in DNA: TGTGCCAGCAGTTTGGCAGGTTACAATGAGCAGTTCTTC. It is translated as CASSLAGYNEQFF.